The 9 T cell receptor beta chains presented below share a single source sample, sequenced in a study of Graves' ophthalmopathy and Graves' hyperthyroidism. CDR3 regions of TCR beta were amplified from RNA transcripts. Second-round multiplex PCR came after first-round RT-PCR with HTBI primers. TCRdb ran MiXCR on the multiplex PCR reads and lists one entry per CDR3 protein. The profile shows fewer than 350,000 distinct CDR3 sequences, roughly 16% of them singletons. Specimen: peripheral blood. The source of these receptors is an adult man with Graves' ophthalmopathy.

This clonotype came up many times. The chain has TRBV5-6 and TRBJ2-7; 7 bases agree with TRBD1. V dropped 5 bases and J dropped 6; count of bases not matched to a gene: 20. This CDR3 contains 17 residues. CDR1 is SGHDT and CDR2 is YYEEEE in the germline V gene. The CDR3 region is CASSRGLGQTSPSEQYF. The CDR3, as DNA: TGTGCCAGCAGTCGCGGGCTGGGACAGACGTCGCCGTCCGAGCAGTACTTC.

This clonotype was counted at least ten times. The chain is built from TRBV30 and TRBJ1-1; D is unresolved. Germline values: CDR1 GTSNPN, CDR2 SVGIG (reference sequence). This CDR3 spans 14 amino acids. Trimming took 3 bases from V and 2 from J, leaving 13 bases between them. The CDR3: CAWRTGIPNTEAFF. CDR3 coding DNA: TGTGCCTGGAGGACGGGTATACCTAACACTGAAGCTTTCTTT. The variable domain in full, completed from reference TRBV30 and TRBJ1-1, reads SQTIHQWPATLVQPVGSPLSLECTVEGTSNPNLYWYRQAAGRGLQLLFYSVGIGQISSEVPQNLSASRPQDRQFILSSKKLLLSDSGFYLCAWRTGIPNTEAFFGQGTRLTVV.

The chain combines TRBV20-1 with TRBJ1-3; D not resolved. Deletions cut 6 bases from V and 0 bases from J, with 6 bases between. Germline CDR1 is DFQATT and CDR2 is SNEGSKA (reference sequence). This CDR3 region has 12 residues. The CDR3 sequence is CSARISGNTIYF. The CDR3 DNA sequence: TGCAGTGCCAGGATCTCTGGAAACACCATATATTTT.

This clonotype was observed at least ten times. The V and J genes are TRBV13 and TRBJ2-7, with 7 bases fitting TRBD2. Trimming cost V 6 bases and J 5 bases; bases outside gene matches: 7. CDR1 and CDR2 from the germline V gene are PRHDT and FYEKMQ (reference sequence). This CDR3 contains 13 residues. The chain's CDR3 is CASRTRLAHEQYF. The DNA for the CDR3 is TGTGCCAGCAGAACCAGACTAGCCCACGAGCAGTACTTC.

This clonotype was seen ten or more times. The CDR3 loop is CASSRTGVHGEKLFF. Written as DNA, the CDR3 is TGTGCCAGCAGTCGCACAGGGGTTCACGGTGAAAAACTGTTTTTT. This chain joins TRBV28 and TRBJ1-4; 7 bases are a match to TRBD1. Per germline, CDR1 MDHEN and CDR2 SYDVKM. The trim removed 5 bases at V and 7 bases at J, leaving 10 bases unmatched. The CDR3 consists of 15 residues.

This clonotype appeared many times. The genes are TRBV5-8 and TRBJ1-5; 7 bases match TRBD1. Germline CDR1 reads SGHTS; CDR2 reads YDEGEE. J lost 0 bases, V lost 4 bases, and 4 bases had no gene match. This CDR3 is built from 15 residues. The DNA for the CDR3 is TGTGCCAGCAGCAAAGGGACAGTTAGCAATCAGCCCCAGCATTTT. The encoded protein is CASSKGTVSNQPQHF.

This clonotype showed up many times. The genes are TRBV6-5 and TRBJ2-2; possibly TRBD1 for D (6 bases). Trimming took 0 bases from V and 2 from J, leaving 10 bases between them. CDR1 and CDR2 from the germline V gene are MNHEY and SVGAGI. This CDR3 is built from 16 residues. The CDR3 DNA reads as TGTGCCAGCAGTTACTCTGCCGGGACAAACACCGGGGAGCTGTTTTTT. Encoded protein: CASSYSAGTNTGELFF.

This clonotype came up many times. The chain is built from TRBV6-2 or TRBV6-3 and TRBJ1-5; D is unclear. V shed 7 bases and J shed 1 base, with 5 bases lying between them. The CDR3 runs 12 residues. CDR1 and CDR2 (germline): MNHEY, SVGEGT. DNA of the CDR3: TGTGCCAGCAATGACAGCAATCAGCCCCAGCATTTT. Its translation: CASNDSNQPQHF.

This clonotype was counted only a few times. The genes are TRBV6-1 and TRBJ2-5; maybe TRBD2 (6 bases). The V and J ends lost 5 bases and 0 bases respectively, with 16 bases between them. The CDR3 contains 16 residues. In germline, CDR1 is MNHNS, CDR2 SASEGT. DNA of the CDR3: TGTGCCAGCAGTATGGGTCCGGGGAGGTACCAAGAGACCCAGTACTTC. It encodes CASSMGPGRYQETQYF.